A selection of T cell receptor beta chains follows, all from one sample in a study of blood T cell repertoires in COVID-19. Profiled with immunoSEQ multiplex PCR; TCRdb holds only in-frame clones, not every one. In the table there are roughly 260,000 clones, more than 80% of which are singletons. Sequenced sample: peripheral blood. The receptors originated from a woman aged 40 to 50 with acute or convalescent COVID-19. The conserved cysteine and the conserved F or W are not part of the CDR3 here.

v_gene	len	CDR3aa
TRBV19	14	ASMGTSGGMGDTQY
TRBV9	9	ASSAGETQY
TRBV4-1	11	ASSQEVGGGYT
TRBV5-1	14	ASSPRGSVSGNTIY
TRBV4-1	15	PRPPQGGLRVNTEAF
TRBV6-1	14	ASSEALQGGRSEAF
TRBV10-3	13	AIRKAGTGDTEAF
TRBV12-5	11	ASGLLASGELF
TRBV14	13	ASSLRDRGYNEQF
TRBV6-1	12	ASSEFGEQETQY
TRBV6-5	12	ASSLGQGGNTIY
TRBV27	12	ASSPRQGAHEQF
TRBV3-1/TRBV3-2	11	ASSQEGVGGYT
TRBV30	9	AWSISNAQY
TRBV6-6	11	ASSYRGYNEQF
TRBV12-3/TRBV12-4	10	ASSALTIGYT
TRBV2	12	ASSPGQGPTEAF
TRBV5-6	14	ASSLGNTGGPYGYT
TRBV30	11	AWSFPGSGELF
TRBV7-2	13	ASSLGGQNYYGYT
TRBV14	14	ASSQVETGAEETQY
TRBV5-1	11	ASSVDSLKGYT
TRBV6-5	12	ASSTGTGNNEQF
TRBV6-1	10	ASSDSGVGYT
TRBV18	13	ASSPFEASQETQY
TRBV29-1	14	SVVDRVGQANYGYT
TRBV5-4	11	ASSSWHSGELF
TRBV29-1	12	SVQRGISGNTIY
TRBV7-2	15	ASSPGGVAGILTEAF
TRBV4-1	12	ASSFGQGNQPQH
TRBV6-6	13	ASDLSGGRTDTQY
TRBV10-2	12	ASSEGTGVYGYT
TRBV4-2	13	ASSVTGGGDQPQH
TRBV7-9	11	ASSLEGNGELF
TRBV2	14	ASSLRMREGTDTQY
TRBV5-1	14	ASSLLDSLLGQPQH
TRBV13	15	ASSSPTLAGGVNEQF
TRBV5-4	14	ASSLGTSGVPDTQY
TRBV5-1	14	ASSSAGGGARETQY
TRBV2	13	ASLGQISYNSPLH
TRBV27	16	ASSRPQGLAVSTDTQY
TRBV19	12	ASSIEIIGTEAF
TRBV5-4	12	ASSLLGQNTEAF
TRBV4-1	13	ASSQLRILNTEAF
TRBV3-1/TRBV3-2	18	ASSQTARDIFFSGANVLT
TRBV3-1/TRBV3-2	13	ASSQDRAGGTEAF
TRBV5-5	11	ASSTRGQETQY
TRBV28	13	ASRRQGASTEKLF
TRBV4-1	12	ASSQGTSPDTQY
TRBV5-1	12	ASQFEGGENIQY
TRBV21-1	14	ASSKRATGRGYGYT
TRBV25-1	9	AGQGVKGYT
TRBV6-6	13	ASSYSQVGDTEAF
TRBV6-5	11	ASSPAMNTEAF